The T cell receptor (beta chain) under discussion was sequenced for a study of cytomegalovirus exposure and HLA in healthy donors listed by TCRdb under 2017. With respect to the entire study: An earlier analysis of roughly 630 of the donors reported approximately 290 Gb of sequence data and around 110 million unique TCR beta sequences from about 179 million T cells. HLA typing covered class I and class II loci at four-digit resolution. Donor age, sex, ethnicity and CMV serostatus were compiled together with the repertoire data. Around 320 gigabases of sequencing data and approximately 84 million unique TCR sequences were included in an early release covering several hundred HLA-typed donors. On average, roughly 240,000 unique TCR beta nucleotide sequences were sequenced per donor among 398 genotyped donors of the cohort, with about 19% of those sequences being non-productive. Along with the approximately 620-subject first cohort, a separate validation cohort of over 90 different subjects was used. The genetic ancestry cluster associated with self-reported Caucasian donors included 81% of the 350 to 500 genotyped donors. The aim of the study was to test whether cataloging public T cell receptors could identify signatures of past pathogen exposure. The later analysis used no new phenotypic data to find candidate immune exposures, relying instead on TCR beta sequences and their occurrence across donors. A later genetic analysis took genome-wide SNP genotypes for about 55% of the roughly 700 donors and used that subset as a discovery cohort. The study used immunosequencing to profile the T cell repertoires of 666 subjects and linked those repertoires to cytomegalovirus serostatus. Every discovery cohort repertoire had been produced on one sequencing platform. Typing coverage differed by locus: A, B, C, DRB1 and DQB1 were typed in roughly 629-640 donors, DQA1 in 500 to 550, DPA1 in over 600, and DPB1 in 450 to 490. A later analysis re-analyzed previously published TCR beta repertoires from about 730 donors and added high-resolution HLA genotyping to study TCR occurrence patterns. Roughly 5 DR-DQ haplotypes were handled as single units for association and clustering, since linkage in the cohort was strong. In an earlier analysis of several hundred of the donors, high-throughput TCR beta sequencing was used to judge whether each TCR beta V gene segment behaved as functional or pseudogenic. To predict cytomegalovirus infection status, the study brought together high-throughput TCR immunosequencing, statistical association of individual TCRs with disease status, and machine learning. The study at large found these results: V-gene and J-gene trimming of TCR beta chains was associated with a missense DCLRE1C variant in a later genetic analysis, and the association was replicated in an independent cohort. In a later analysis, most CMV-associated TCR beta chains were found to appear HLA-restricted, with HLA associations seemingly driven largely by CMV exposure. The cohort was sequenced for TCR beta chains only, and without alpha or paired-chain data the features that could be detected were limited. The sequencing pipeline was judged likely to have produced a cluster of highly shared sequence variants as a technical artifact. A total of fewer than 200 TCR beta chains were listed by the study as associated with cytomegalovirus. In an earlier analysis of more than 500 of the donors, most TCR beta V segments appeared in productive rearrangements about 87% or about 30% of the time, broadly matching IMGT annotations. A few of the identified cytomegalovirus-associated TCR beta chains were confirmed in vitro to be specific for cytomegalovirus antigens. Most TCR sequences were seen in very few donors, while some public TCRs were found in many individuals. Because HLA typing was unavailable for some donors at each locus, only the typed subset was used in association tests. Because counts were too low, 15 to 20 rarely observed V segments, including chromosome 9 orphons, were left out of the earlier analysis of a few hundred of the donors. Correlated functional status among segregating V segments might reflect linkage disequilibrium, but an unknown experimental factor could not be ruled out. A further reported finding was that TCR beta sequences accurately predicted the HLA-A and HLA-B alleles for most subjects in the first cohort. In a later analysis, HLA-associated TCR beta chains showed more clonal expansion and lower generation probabilities than non-associated chains that were equally common. Some IMGT-functional V segments, including TRBV6-2 and TRBV6-3, could not be told apart with the 87-base-pair reads, so those segments were excluded. It was suggested by the authors that the approach could potentially be generalized to other disease states and immunological phenotypes. In a later genetic analysis, fewer N-insertions in productive TCRs were reported among donors in an Asian-associated ancestry cluster than the roughly 700-donor mean. Immune exposure information for the cohort was limited to CMV serostatus. According to a later analysis, parvovirus B19, influenza, CMV and Epstein-Barr virus appeared linked to several top co-occurrence clusters. The classifier was reported to diagnose cytomegalovirus status with high specificity and sensitivity in both the original cohort and the validation cohort. When HLA alleles, especially DR and DQ, strongly co-occurred, TCR associations were difficult to assign to individual alleles. In a later analysis, the rate of TCR association differed among HLA loci, with DRB1 alleles having the most associated TCRs and HLA-C alleles having the fewest. The presence/absence analyses assumed that sequencing depth was roughly uniform across donors, and that assumption may not be true. At a false discovery rate of 0.05, a later analysis linked under 20,000 TCR beta sequences to specific HLA alleles.

Regarding this clone: The antigen it recognizes is unknown. Per-base qualities were not stored, and no clone one base away is much larger.

The receptor library was made with the immunoSEQ multiplex PCR assay. For the multiplex PCR, a mixture combining 60 forward primers for TCR Vbeta segments and 13 reverse primers for TCR Jbeta segments was used. Amplification of the CDR3 region of rearranged TCR beta genes was performed with a multiplex PCR assay on genomic DNA. On the Illumina HiSeq System, the amplified TCR beta libraries were sequenced as 87-base-pair reads. For the original study's pipeline: Across the roughly 640 repertoires, a later analysis counted tens of millions of unique TCR beta chains, 9 million to 14 million of which were shared by at least two donors. A nearest-neighbor algorithm error-corrected the raw reads and collapsed the reads into unique sequences, merging closely related sequences to remove PCR and sequencing errors. V, D and J gene segments were assigned by aligning CDR3 sequences to IMGT reference sequences. For a sequence to be retained, a match of at least six nucleotides to both a V gene segment and a J gene segment was required. A rearrangement counted as productive if the CDR3 had no stop codons and remained in frame with V and J, and every other rearrangement counted as non-productive. Following IMGT convention, CDR3 was defined as the stretch from the second conserved V-encoded cysteine to the conserved J-encoded phenylalanine. Sequences without an unambiguous match to a single V gene segment were excluded from the earlier analysis of about 600 of the donors. In an earlier analysis of several hundred of the donors, V segments were called functional above 56.7% productive rearrangements and were called segregating when the between-donor standard deviation exceeded 5%. A statistical classification framework was developed to diagnose cytomegalovirus status using the catalog of TCR beta chain sequences. In a later analysis, TCR nucleotide sequences were compared against IMGT/GENE-DB human TR gene sequences so that V and J genes could be assigned. Using the TCRdist pipeline, a later analysis assigned CDR3 sequences along with most-parsimonious VDJ recombination scenarios. A later analysis defined each TCR beta chain by its CDR3 amino acid sequence plus V-gene family, and excluded reads lacking a unique V-gene family. A later analysis removed 550 to 650 highly shared, low-generation-probability nucleotide sequences to deal with suspected cross-contamination and a sequencing artifact. A later analysis calculated a clonal expansion index for each public chain from normalized within-repertoire ranks of inferred template counts. Generation probabilities in a later analysis came from a VDJ recombination model fitted to out-of-frame rearrangements, and those results were checked against IGoR. In a later analysis, TCR-TCR, TCR-HLA and TCR-CMV co-occurrence was scored with hypergeometric tests, and a repertoire-size bias correction was applied to TCR pairs. A later analysis estimated false discovery rates by permuting HLA or CMV assignments 20 times. In a later analysis, co-occurring TCRs were grouped using DBSCAN, and TCRdist sequence similarity was added for clustering within HLA-allele-positive subsets. For co-occurrence clustering, repertoires with fewer than 30,000 or more than 120,000 public chains were excluded, along with four to six repertoires with anomalous nucleotide sharing. This is the immuneACCESS table as TCRdb keeps it, with only in-frame sequences that have V and J called. A part of the clones is gone; compared with another copy, unresolved V genes explain less than half, and the rest is unexplained. The V and J calls and clone size come from that table; D and trimming were worked out from the DNA. The sample table shows roughly 150,000 clones, and approximately 80% are seen once. Together, the top ten hold 5.7% of the sample.

The cohort consisted of some 670 healthy bone marrow donors. Cohort members were all nominally healthy when sampled, although unrecorded immune exposures were likely present. The donor was CMV seropositive and belonged to the group of about 290 seropositive cohort members. A peripheral blood sample was collected from each donor, and TCR beta sequencing was performed on peripheral blood mononuclear cells. Genomic DNA was extracted from the blood cell samples with the Qiagen DNeasy Blood Extraction Kit. CDR1 and CDR2, per the germline V gene, are SGDLS and YYNGEE. The CDR3 has 13 amino acids, counting the end cysteine and phenylalanine. The DNA shown is the 39-base CDR3, in frame from base 1. Cut back by 4 bases and 0 bases, the V and J ends lie 6 bases apart.

The rearranged segments are TRBV9 and TRBJ2-3, with no confidently assigned D gene. Input material: PBMCs. The receptor was isolated from a man between 25 and 39 years old in good health and CMV-seropositive. CDR3 sequence: CASSPVSTDTQYF. The nucleotide sequence reads TGTGCCAGCAGCCCCGTCAGCACAGATACGCAGTATTTT.